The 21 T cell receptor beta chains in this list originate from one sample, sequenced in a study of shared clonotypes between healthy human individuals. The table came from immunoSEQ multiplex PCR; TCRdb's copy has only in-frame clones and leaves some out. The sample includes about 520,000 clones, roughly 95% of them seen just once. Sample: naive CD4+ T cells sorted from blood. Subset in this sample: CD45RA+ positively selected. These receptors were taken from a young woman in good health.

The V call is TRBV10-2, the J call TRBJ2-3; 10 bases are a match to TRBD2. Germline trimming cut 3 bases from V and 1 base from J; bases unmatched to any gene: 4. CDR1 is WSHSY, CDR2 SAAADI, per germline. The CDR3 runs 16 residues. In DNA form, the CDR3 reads TGCGCCAGCAGTGATAAGCGGGAGGGCGGCACAGATACGCAGTATTTT. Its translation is CASSDKREGGTDTQYF.

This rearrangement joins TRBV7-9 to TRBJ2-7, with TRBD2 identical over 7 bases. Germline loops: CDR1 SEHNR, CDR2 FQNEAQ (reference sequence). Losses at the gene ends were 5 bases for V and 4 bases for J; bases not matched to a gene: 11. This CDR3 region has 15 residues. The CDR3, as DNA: TGTGCCAGCAGCGCCCAACGCGGGAGTATTTACGAGCAGTACTTC. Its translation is CASSAQRGSIYEQYF.

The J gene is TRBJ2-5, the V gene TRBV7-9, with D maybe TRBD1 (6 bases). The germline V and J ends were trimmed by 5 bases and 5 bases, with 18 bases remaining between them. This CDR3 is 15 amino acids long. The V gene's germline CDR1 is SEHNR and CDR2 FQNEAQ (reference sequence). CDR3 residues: CASSPSVGTRETQYF. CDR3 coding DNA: TGTGCCAGCAGCCCCTCCGTGGGGACAAGGGAGACCCAGTACTTC. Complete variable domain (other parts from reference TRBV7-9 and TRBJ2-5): DTGVSQNPRHKITKRGQNVTFRCDPISEHNRLYWYRQTLGQGPEFLTYFQNEAQLEKSRLLSDRFSAERPKGSFSTLEIQRTEQGDSAMYLCASSPSVGTRETQYFGPGTRLLVL.

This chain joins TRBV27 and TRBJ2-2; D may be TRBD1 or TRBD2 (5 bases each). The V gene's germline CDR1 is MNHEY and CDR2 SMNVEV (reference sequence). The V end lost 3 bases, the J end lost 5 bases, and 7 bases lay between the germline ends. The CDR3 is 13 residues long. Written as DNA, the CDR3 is TGTGCCAGCAGTTTTGAGGGGACCGGGGAGCTGTTTTTT. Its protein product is CASSFEGTGELFF.

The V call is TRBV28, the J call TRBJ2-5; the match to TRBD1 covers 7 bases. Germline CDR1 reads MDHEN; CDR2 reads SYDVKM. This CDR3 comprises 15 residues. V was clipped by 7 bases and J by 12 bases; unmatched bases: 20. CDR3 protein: CASTTRDRVEEQEYF. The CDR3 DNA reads TGTGCCAGCACCACTAGAGACAGGGTGGAGGAACAGGAGTACTTC.

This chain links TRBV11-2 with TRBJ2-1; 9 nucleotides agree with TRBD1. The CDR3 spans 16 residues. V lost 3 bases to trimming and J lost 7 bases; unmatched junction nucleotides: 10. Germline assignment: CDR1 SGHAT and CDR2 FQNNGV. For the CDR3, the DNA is TGTGCCAGCAGCTTTACAGGGGGCGCTACGAGGAATGAGCAGTTCTTC. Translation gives CASSFTGGATRNEQFF.

Written as DNA, the CDR3 is TGTGCCAGTAGTATCCAGTTAAGCTCCTACGAGCAGTACTTC. This gives the protein CASSIQLSSYEQYF. The rearrangement uses TRBV19 and TRBJ2-7; D not certain. Germline CDR1 LNHDA, CDR2 SQIVND (reference sequence). The CDR3 runs 14 residues. Trimming left V 3 bases short and J 0 bases short, with 9 bases between.

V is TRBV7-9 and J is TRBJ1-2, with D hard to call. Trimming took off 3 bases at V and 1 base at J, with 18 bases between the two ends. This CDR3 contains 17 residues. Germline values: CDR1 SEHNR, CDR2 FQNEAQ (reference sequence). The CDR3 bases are TGTGCCAGCAGCTTCTTGACGGAACCTTCACTTAACTATGGCTACACCTTC. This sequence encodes CASSFLTEPSLNYGYTF.

This CDR3 is CASRKSGTTEAFF. The CDR3 DNA reads TGTGCCAGCAGGAAATCAGGGACCACTGAAGCTTTCTTT. This rearrangement joins TRBV7-2 to TRBJ1-1; D possibly corresponds to TRBD1 (5 bases). The V gene's germline CDR1 is SGHTA and CDR2 FQGNSA. The CDR3 covers 13 residues. V lost 6 bases, J lost 4 bases, and 12 bases lay in between. The entire variable domain, with the rest obtained from reference TRBV7-2 and TRBJ1-1, is as follows: GAGVSQSPSNKVTEKGKDVELRCDPISGHTALYWYRQSLGQGLEFLIYFQGNSAPDKSGLPSDRFSAERTGGSVSTLTIQRTQQEDSAVYLCASRKSGTTEAFFGQGTRLTVV.

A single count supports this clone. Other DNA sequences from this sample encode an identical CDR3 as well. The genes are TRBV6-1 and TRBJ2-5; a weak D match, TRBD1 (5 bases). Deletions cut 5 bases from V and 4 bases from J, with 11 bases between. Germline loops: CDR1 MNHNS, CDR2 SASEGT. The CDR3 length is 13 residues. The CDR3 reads CASSSGIRETQYF. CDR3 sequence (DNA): TGTGCCAGCAGTTCAGGGATCCGAGAGACCCAGTACTTC.

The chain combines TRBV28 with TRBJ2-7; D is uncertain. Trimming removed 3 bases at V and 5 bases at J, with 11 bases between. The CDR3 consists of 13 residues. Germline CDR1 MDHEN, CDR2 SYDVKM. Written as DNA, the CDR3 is TGTGCCAGCAGTTTCCTACCCCGGGACGAGCAGTACTTC. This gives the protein CASSFLPRDEQYF. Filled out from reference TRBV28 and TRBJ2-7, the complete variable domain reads DVKVTQSSRYLVKRTGEKVFLECVQDMDHENMFWYRQDPGLGLRLIYFSYDVKMKEKGDIPEGYSVSREKKERFSLILESASTNQTSMYLCASSFLPRDEQYFGPGTRLTVT.

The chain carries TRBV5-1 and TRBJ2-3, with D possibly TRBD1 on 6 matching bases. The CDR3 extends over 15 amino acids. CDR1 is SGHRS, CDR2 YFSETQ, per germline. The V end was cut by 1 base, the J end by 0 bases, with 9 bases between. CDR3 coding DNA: TGCGCCAGCAGCTTGACAGGGATCAGCACAGATACGCAGTATTTT. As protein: CASSLTGISTDTQYF.

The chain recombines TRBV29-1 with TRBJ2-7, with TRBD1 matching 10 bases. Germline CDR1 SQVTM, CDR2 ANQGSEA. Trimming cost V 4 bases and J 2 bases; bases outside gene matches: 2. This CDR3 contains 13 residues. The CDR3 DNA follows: TGCAGCGTTGCGGGGACAGGGGCCTACGAGCAGTACTTC. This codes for CSVAGTGAYEQYF.

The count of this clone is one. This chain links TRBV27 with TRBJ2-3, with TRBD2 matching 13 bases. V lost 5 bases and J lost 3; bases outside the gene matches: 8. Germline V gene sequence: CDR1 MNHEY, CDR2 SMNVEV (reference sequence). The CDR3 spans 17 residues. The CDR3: CASSLRTSGRSTDTQYF. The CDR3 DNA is TGTGCCAGCAGTCTCCGGACTAGCGGGAGATCGACAGATACGCAGTATTTT.

In DNA form, the CDR3 reads TGTGCCAGCAGCTTACAGGGATGGGGGAACACTGAAGCTTTCTTT. Protein product: CASSLQGWGNTEAFF. The chain carries TRBV7-9 and TRBJ1-1, with D perhaps matching TRBD1 (5 bases). Trimming cost V 2 bases and J 1 base, with 11 bases left between them. The CDR3 loop spans 15 amino acids. The germline V gene encodes CDR1 SEHNR and CDR2 FQNEAQ (reference sequence).

The DNA of the CDR3 is TGTGCCAGCAGTCGGGCGGGCTACGAGCAGTACTTC. The encoded protein is CASSRAGYEQYF. This chain links TRBV6-1 with TRBJ2-7; D perhaps matches TRBD2 (5 bases). The CDR3 sequence is 12 residues long. V dropped 5 bases and J dropped 3 bases, with 8 bases sitting between them. Germline CDR1 MNHNS, CDR2 SASEGT.

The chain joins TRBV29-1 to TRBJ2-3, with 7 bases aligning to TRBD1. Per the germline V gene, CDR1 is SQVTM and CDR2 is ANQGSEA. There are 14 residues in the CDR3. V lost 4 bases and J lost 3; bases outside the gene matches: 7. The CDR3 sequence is CSVARQGVTDTQYF. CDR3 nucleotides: TGCAGCGTTGCTCGACAGGGTGTAACAGATACGCAGTATTTT.

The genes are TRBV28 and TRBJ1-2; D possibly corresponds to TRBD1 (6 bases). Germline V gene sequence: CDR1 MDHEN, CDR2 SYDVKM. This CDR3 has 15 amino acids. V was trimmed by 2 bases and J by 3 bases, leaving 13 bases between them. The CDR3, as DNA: TGTGCCAGCAGTTTAGAGGTCGCAGGGGACTATGGCTACACCTTC. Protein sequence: CASSLEVAGDYGYTF.

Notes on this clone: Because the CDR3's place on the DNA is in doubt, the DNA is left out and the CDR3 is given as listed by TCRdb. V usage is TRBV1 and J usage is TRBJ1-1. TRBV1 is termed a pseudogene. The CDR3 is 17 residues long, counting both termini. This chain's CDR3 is CTSSQVGAGTRDTEAFF.

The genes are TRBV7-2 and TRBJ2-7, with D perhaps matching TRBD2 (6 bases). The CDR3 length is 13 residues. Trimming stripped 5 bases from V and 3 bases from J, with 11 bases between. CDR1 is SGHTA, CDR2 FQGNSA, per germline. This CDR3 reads CASSPDYNYEQYF. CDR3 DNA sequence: TGTGCCAGCAGCCCGGACTATAACTACGAGCAGTACTTC.

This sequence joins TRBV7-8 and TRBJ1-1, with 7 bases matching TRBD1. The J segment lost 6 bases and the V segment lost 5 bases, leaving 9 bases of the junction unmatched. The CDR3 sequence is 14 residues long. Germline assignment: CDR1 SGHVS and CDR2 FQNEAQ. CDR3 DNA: TGTGCCAGCAGCCCTCAGGGGGGGATCGCTGAAGCTTTCTTT. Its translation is CASSPQGGIAEAFF.